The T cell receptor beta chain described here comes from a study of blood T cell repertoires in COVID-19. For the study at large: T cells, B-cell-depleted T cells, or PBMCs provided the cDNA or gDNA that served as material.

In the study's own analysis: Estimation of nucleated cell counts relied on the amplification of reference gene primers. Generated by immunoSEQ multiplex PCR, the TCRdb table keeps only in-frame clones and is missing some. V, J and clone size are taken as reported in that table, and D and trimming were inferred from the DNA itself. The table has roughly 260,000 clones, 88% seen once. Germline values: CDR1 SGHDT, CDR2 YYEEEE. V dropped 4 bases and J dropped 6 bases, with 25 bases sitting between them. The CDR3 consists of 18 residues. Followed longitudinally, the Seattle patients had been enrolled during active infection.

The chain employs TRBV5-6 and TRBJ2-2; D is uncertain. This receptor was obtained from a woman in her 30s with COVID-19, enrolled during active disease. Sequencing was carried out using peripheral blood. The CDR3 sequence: CASSPRGPNRGVSGELFF. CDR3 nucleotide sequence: TGTGCCAGCAGCCCCCGAGGTCCCAACCGAGGTGTCTCCGGGGAGCTGTTTTTT. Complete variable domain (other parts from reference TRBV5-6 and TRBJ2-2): DAGVTQSPTHLIKTRGQQVTLRCSPKSGHDTVSWYQQALGQGPQFIFQYYEEEERQRGNFPDRFSGHQFPNYSSELNVNALLLGDSALYLCASSPRGPNRGVSGELFFGEGSRLTVL.